The clone carrying this T cell receptor beta chain showed up many times. Antigen: not known. This sample was taken from a study of HIV-infected patients and healthy controls. Broader study findings: During therapy, HIV-associated CDR3s fell significantly in frequency, while CMV-associated CDR3s did not change significantly.

Alpha and beta constant-region primers primed reverse transcription of about 0.5 ug RNA. Using multiplexing indices, alpha and beta chain libraries were generated apart by chain-specific third strand synthesis. MiXCR was run by TCRdb on the 5' RACE reads, yielding one entry per CDR3 protein. The table lists approximately 10,000 distinct CDR3 sequences, roughly 8% of them singletons. V lost 2 bases, J lost 0 bases, and 7 bases lay in between. Germline loops: CDR1 LGHDT, CDR2 YNNKEL (reference sequence). The CDR3 is 15 residues long. The repertoire came from unfractionated whole blood and reflected all unsorted peripheral T cells. The RNA source was a roughly 2.4 ml peripheral blood draw.

Source material: blood. The rearrangement uses TRBV3-1 and TRBJ1-4; D is undetermined. This receptor was identified in an adult in good health. The CDR3 coding sequence is TGTGCCAGCAGCCAATCGGGTGCAACTAATGAAAAACTGTTTTTT. It encodes CASSQSGATNEKLFF.